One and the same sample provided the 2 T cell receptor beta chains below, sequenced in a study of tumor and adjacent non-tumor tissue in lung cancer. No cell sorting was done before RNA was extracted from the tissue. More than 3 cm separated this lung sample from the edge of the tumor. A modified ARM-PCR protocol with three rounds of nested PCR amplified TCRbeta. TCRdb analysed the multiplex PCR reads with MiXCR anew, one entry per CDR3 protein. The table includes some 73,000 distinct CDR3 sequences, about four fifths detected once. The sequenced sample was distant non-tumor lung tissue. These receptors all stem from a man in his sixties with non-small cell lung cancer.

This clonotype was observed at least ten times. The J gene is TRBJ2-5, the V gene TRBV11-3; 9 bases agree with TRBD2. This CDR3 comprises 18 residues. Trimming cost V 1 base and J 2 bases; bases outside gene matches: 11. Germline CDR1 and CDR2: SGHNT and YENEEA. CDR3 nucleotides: TGTGCCAGCAGCTTAGGAGCGGCGGGGGGGCTAGTTCAAGAGACCCAGTACTTC. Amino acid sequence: CASSLGAAGGLVQETQYF. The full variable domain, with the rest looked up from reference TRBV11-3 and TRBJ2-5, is EAGVVQSPRYKIIEKKQPVAFWCNPISGHNTLYWYLQNLGQGPELLIRYENEEAVDDSQLPKDRFSAERLKGVDSTLKIQPAELGDSAVYLCASSLGAAGGLVQETQYFGPGTRLLVL.

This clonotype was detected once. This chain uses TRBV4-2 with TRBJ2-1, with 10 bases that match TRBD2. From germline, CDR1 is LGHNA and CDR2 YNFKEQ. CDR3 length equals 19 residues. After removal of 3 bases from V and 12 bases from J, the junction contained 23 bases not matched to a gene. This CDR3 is CASSHELVLSGGAGYAQFF. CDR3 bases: TGTGCCAGCAGCCACGAACTAGTTTTAAGCGGGGGGGCAGGGTATGCGCAGTTCTTC.